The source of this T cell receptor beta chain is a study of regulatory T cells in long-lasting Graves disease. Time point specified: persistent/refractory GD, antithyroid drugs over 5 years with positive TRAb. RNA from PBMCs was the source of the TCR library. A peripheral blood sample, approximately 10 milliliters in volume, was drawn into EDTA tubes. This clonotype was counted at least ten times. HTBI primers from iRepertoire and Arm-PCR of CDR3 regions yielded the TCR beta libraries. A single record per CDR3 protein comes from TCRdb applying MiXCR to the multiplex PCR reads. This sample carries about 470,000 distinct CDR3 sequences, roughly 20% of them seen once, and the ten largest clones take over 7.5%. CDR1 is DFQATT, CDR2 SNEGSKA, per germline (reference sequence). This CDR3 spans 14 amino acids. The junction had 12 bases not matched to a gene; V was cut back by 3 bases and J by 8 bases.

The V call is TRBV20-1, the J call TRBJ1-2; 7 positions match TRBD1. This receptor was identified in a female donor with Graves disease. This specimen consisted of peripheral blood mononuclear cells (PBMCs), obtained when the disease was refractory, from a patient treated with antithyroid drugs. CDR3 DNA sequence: TGCAGTGCTAGCGATATAAGGGGGCTACGAGGCTACACCTTC. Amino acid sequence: CSASDIRGLRGYTF.